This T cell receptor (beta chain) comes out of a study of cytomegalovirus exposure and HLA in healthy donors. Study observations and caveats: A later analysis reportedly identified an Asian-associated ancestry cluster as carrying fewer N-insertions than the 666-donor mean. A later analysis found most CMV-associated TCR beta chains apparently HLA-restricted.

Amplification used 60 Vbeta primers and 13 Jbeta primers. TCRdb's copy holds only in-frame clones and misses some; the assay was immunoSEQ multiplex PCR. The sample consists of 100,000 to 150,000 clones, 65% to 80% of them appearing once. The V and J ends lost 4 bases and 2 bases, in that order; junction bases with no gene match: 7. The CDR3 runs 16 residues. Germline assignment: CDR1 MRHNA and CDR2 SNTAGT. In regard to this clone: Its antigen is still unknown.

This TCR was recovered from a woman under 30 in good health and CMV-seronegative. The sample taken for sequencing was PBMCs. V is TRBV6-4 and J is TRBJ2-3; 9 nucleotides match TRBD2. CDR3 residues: CASSATGGGATDTQYF. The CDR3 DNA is TGTGCCAGCAGTGCTACCGGCGGGGGGGCCACAGATACGCAGTATTTT.